The 10 T cell receptor beta chains given below trace back to one sample, sequenced in a study of blood T cell repertoires in COVID-19 (dated by TCRdb to 2019 to 2021). Receptor amplification or capture employed the immunoSEQ multiplex PCR assay. The clones in this table, taken by TCRdb from immuneACCESS, are in-frame only. Not every clone is retained; where verified, under half of the shortfall comes from an unresolved V gene, and the cause of the rest is unknown. This sample has 150,000 to 200,000 clones in its table, and under 95% of those were observed once. Of the sample, more than 2% is held by the ten largest clones. Sequencing input: peripheral blood. The receptors were sampled from a man between 18 and 35 years old with acute or convalescent COVID-19.

This chain joins TRBV2 and TRBJ2-3; D not resolved. The CDR3 covers 13 residues. V was trimmed by 8 bases and J by 0 bases, leaving 9 bases between them. Per germline, CDR1 SNHLY and CDR2 FYNNEI. The chain's CDR3 is CASEYYSTDTQYF. The DNA of the CDR3 is TGTGCCAGCGAGTATTACAGCACAGATACGCAGTATTTT.

The genes are TRBV4-1 and TRBJ2-7; 9 nucleotides line up with TRBD1. Germline V gene lookup returns CDR1 MGHRA and CDR2 YSYEKL. CDR3 length: 15 amino acids. Trimming took 1 base from V and 2 from J; bases not matched to a gene: 3. CDR3 in amino acids: CASSQVGTGTYEQYF. CDR3 DNA sequence: TGCGCCAGCAGCCAAGTCGGGACAGGGACCTACGAGCAGTACTTC.

The V and J genes are TRBV19 and TRBJ1-5; 7 bases fit TRBD1. The germline gives CDR1 LNHDA, CDR2 SQIVND (reference sequence). The CDR3 contains 16 residues. The trim removed 0 bases at V and 7 bases at J, leaving 9 bases unmatched. CDR3 bases: TGTGCCAGTAGTATAGAGGGACAGAGGGGAGACCAGCCCCAGCATTTT. Translation: CASSIEGQRGDQPQHF. The variable domain in full, completed from reference TRBV19 and TRBJ1-5, reads DGGITQSPKYLFRKEGQNVTLSCEQNLNHDAMYWYRQDPGQGLRLIYYSQIVNDFQKGDIAEGYSVSREKKESFPLTVTSAQKNPTAFYLCASSIEGQRGDQPQHFGDGTRLSIL.

The V and J genes are TRBV18 and TRBJ1-3; TRBD1 is a possible D gene (6 bases). This CDR3 is 16 amino acids long. CDR1 KGHSH and CDR2 LQKENI come from the germline V gene. Trimming took 4 bases from V and 0 from J, leaving 13 bases between them. DNA for the CDR3: TGTGCCAGCTCACTGAAGGGACACAACTCTGGAAACACCATATATTTT. As protein: CASSLKGHNSGNTIYF. Using reference TRBV18 and TRBJ1-3 for the parts outside the CDR3, the full variable domain is NAGVMQNPRHLVRRRGQEARLRCSPMKGHSHVYWYRQLPEEGLKFMVYLQKENIIDESGMPKERFSAEFPKEGPSILRIQQVVRGDSAAYFCASSLKGHNSGNTIYFGEGSWLTVV.

The chain joins TRBV24-1 to TRBJ1-1, with D possibly TRBD1 on 6 matching bases. The germline V gene has CDR1 KGHDR and CDR2 SFDVKD. V was trimmed by 3 bases and J by 7 bases, leaving 14 bases between them. The CDR3 runs 14 residues. This chain's CDR3 is CATSDPTGRGEAFF. Written as DNA, the CDR3 is TGTGCCACCAGTGATCCGACAGGCAGGGGTGAAGCTTTCTTT.

The chain has TRBV24-1 and TRBJ1-1; TRBD1 might be the D (6 bases). V lost 9 bases and J 7 bases, leaving 14 bases between the germline ends. The CDR3 sequence is 12 residues long. Germline CDR1 is KGHDR and CDR2 is SFDVKD. The CDR3 sequence is CATRTRRGEAFF. DNA of the CDR3: TGTGCCACCCGAACTCGCAGGGGTGAAGCTTTCTTT.

This sequence joins TRBV18 and TRBJ1-1; 12 positions match TRBD1. The V and J ends lost 4 bases and 0 bases, in that order; junction bases with no gene match: 15. There are 20 residues in the CDR3. CDR1 is KGHSH and CDR2 is LQKENI in the germline V gene. The CDR3 protein is CASSLLSPGQGAGMNTEAFF. The CDR3 coding sequence is TGTGCCAGCTCACTCCTTTCACCGGGACAGGGGGCAGGGATGAACACTGAAGCTTTCTTT. The complete variable domain, with remaining parts taken from reference TRBV18 and TRBJ1-1, reads NAGVMQNPRHLVRRRGQEARLRCSPMKGHSHVYWYRQLPEEGLKFMVYLQKENIIDESGMPKERFSAEFPKEGPSILRIQQVVRGDSAAYFCASSLLSPGQGAGMNTEAFFGQGTRLTVV.

V usage is TRBV6-5 and J usage is TRBJ1-6, with a possible D match to TRBD1 (6 bases). V was clipped by 7 bases and J by 10 bases, with 17 bases between them. The CDR3 loop spans 14 amino acids. Germline V gene lookup returns CDR1 MNHEY and CDR2 SVGAGI. CDR3 residues: CASKNRALGSPLHF. DNA for the CDR3: TGTGCCAGCAAGAACAGGGCCTTAGGGTCACCCCTCCACTTT.

This rearrangement joins TRBV12-3 or TRBV12-4 to TRBJ2-1; TRBD2 might be the D (5 bases). The CDR3 spans 12 residues. V gave up 6 bases and J gave up 14 bases, with 17 bases separating them. CDR3 nucleotides: TGTGCCAGCAGCCTAACGAGGCTAGCTAAGTTCTTC. As protein: CASSLTRLAKFF.

The J gene is TRBJ1-2, the V gene TRBV6-5; 7 bases line up with TRBD1. The length of the CDR3 is 14 residues. The germline V gene encodes CDR1 MNHEY and CDR2 SVGAGI. V dropped 4 bases and J dropped 3; count of bases not matched to a gene: 5. The CDR3 DNA reads TGTGCCAGCAGTTCCCGAACAGGGGACTATGGCTACACCTTC. Amino acids: CASSSRTGDYGYTF.